The 20 T cell receptor beta chains below all came from one sample that was sequenced in a study of CD8 T cells in Susac syndrome. cDNA came from 0.5 to 1 ug RNA primed by random hexamers. From the immunoSEQ multiplex PCR reads, TCRdb called clonotypes with MiXCR, one entry per CDR3 protein. The data hold 400,000 or so distinct CDR3 sequences, with approximately 85% observed a single time. The sample taken for sequencing was CD8+ T cells from PBMCs. Source of these receptors: a human donor with multiple sclerosis.

The CDR3 bases are TGCAGCGTTGTGAGTCTAGCGACCTACAATGAGCAGTTCTTC. Translating gives CSVVSLATYNEQFF. The genes are TRBV29-1 and TRBJ2-1; maybe TRBD2 (6 bases). Germline CDR1 is SQVTM and CDR2 is ANQGSEA. The CDR3 has 14 residues. Trimming left V 4 bases short and J 2 bases short, with 12 bases between.

The chain uses TRBV27 and TRBJ2-7; 9 bases map to TRBD1. The germline gives CDR1 MNHEY, CDR2 SMNVEV (reference sequence). The CDR3 consists of 14 residues. With 3 bases clipped from V and 6 bases from J, the junction kept 6 bases outside the gene matches. This chain's CDR3 is CASSLSGTGREQYF. The CDR3 DNA follows: TGTGCCAGCAGTTTGTCCGGGACAGGGCGCGAGCAGTACTTC.

V is TRBV19 and J is TRBJ2-1; TRBD2 is a possible D gene (6 bases). There are 15 residues in the CDR3. Germline CDR1 reads LNHDA; CDR2 reads SQIVND (reference sequence). V lost 1 base, J lost 1 base, and 8 bases lay in between. The DNA for the CDR3 is TGTGCCAGTAGTATAGCGGGGGAATCCTACAATGAGCAGTTCTTC. It codes for CASSIAGESYNEQFF.

The table lists this clonotype with a count of one. The rearrangement uses TRBV28 and TRBJ2-6; D might be TRBD2 (6 bases). Germline CDR1 MDHEN, CDR2 SYDVKM. The CDR3 covers 17 residues. Trimming pared 7 bases from V and 3 bases from J, leaving 19 bases between. The CDR3 bases are TGTGCCAGCACCTCCACCATTGGGGGGTTTGGGGCCAACGTCCTGACTTTC. This translates into CASTSTIGGFGANVLTF.

The chain couples TRBV6-1 to TRBJ1-1; D is ambiguous. Trimming took off 5 bases at V and 0 bases at J, with 7 bases between the two ends. Germline assignment: CDR1 MNHNS and CDR2 SASEGT. The length of the CDR3 is 13 residues. The CDR3 loop reads CASSTAMNTEAFF. The CDR3 DNA sequence: TGTGCCAGCAGTACAGCCATGAACACTGAAGCTTTCTTT.

The CDR3 nucleotides read TGTGCCTGGAGTGTACAACAGGGGGGCAGTGGCTACACCTTC. This sequence encodes CAWSVQQGGSGYTF. The V call is TRBV30, the J call TRBJ1-2; 8 bases map to TRBD1. Germline trimming cut 0 bases from V and 7 bases from J; bases unmatched to any gene: 7. CDR3 size: 14 residues. CDR1 and CDR2 (germline): GTSNPN, SVGIG (reference sequence).

The chain couples TRBV9 to TRBJ2-2; 10 bases line up with TRBD2. CDR3 length: 16 residues. J was trimmed by 5 bases and V by 3 bases; bases with no gene match: 7. Per germline, CDR1 SGDLS and CDR2 YYNGEE. CDR3 amino acids: CASSARLAGLTGELFF. The CDR3 region has the DNA TGTGCCAGCAGCGCCAGACTAGCGGGTCTGACCGGGGAGCTGTTTTTT.

The chain has TRBV30 and TRBJ2-1, with 8 nucleotides matching TRBD1. With 8 bases clipped from V and 8 bases from J, the junction kept 11 bases outside the gene matches. The CDR3 extends over 13 amino acids. CDR1 is GTSNPN and CDR2 is SVGIG in the germline V gene (reference sequence). CDR3: CATTGGRSYEQFF. The CDR3 coding sequence is TGTGCCACCACAGGGGGGCGAAGTTATGAGCAGTTCTTC. Using reference TRBV30 and TRBJ2-1 for the parts outside the CDR3, the full variable domain is SQTIHQWPATLVQPVGSPLSLECTVEGTSNPNLYWYRQAAGRGLQLLFYSVGIGQISSEVPQNLSASRPQDRQFILSSKKLLLSDSGFYLCATTGGRSYEQFFGPGTRLTVL.

The J gene is TRBJ2-5, the V gene TRBV20-1; the D gene is possibly TRBD1 (7 bases). The length of the CDR3 is 12 residues. Germline CDR1 is DFQATT and CDR2 is SNEGSKA (reference sequence). Trimming took 3 bases from V and 3 from J, leaving 8 bases between them. CDR3 amino acids: CSASRGEETQYF. The CDR3 bases are TGCAGTGCTAGCAGGGGGGAAGAGACCCAGTACTTC.

This clonotype was recorded once. The chain links TRBV9 to TRBJ2-7; weak D call: TRBD2 (6 bases). The CDR3 has 14 amino acids. With 0 bases removed from V and 2 bases from J, the gap between germline ends came to 9 bases. Germline CDR1 reads SGDLS; CDR2 reads YYNGEE. CDR3 loop: CASSVATGAYEQYF. The CDR3 bases are TGTGCCAGCAGCGTAGCAACGGGGGCCTACGAGCAGTACTTC.

The V call is TRBV3-1, the J call TRBJ1-6; D unresolved. There are 15 residues in the CDR3. Germline V gene data show CDR1 as LGHDT and CDR2 as YNNKEL (reference sequence). V was cut by 0 bases and J by 8 bases, with 11 bases left in between. The CDR3 DNA follows: TGTGCCAGCAGCCAAGATCCGGTTTACGATTCACCCCTCCACTTT. Amino acid sequence: CASSQDPVYDSPLHF.

The chain carries TRBV27 and TRBJ1-5; tentatively, D is TRBD1 (6 bases). The CDR3 runs to 14 residues. Per germline, CDR1 MNHEY and CDR2 SMNVEV (reference sequence). V gave up 3 bases and J gave up 4 bases, with 10 bases separating them. Here the CDR3 reads CASSFTGQNQPQHF. DNA for the CDR3: TGTGCCAGCAGTTTCACCGGACAGAATCAGCCCCAGCATTTT.

The sample holds one count of this clonotype. The chain has TRBV5-1 and TRBJ2-7; 10 nucleotides match TRBD1. CDR1 and CDR2 from the germline V gene are SGHRS and YFSETQ. Trimming at V came to 4 bases and at J to 0 bases, leaving 4 bases not matched to a gene. This CDR3 contains 15 residues. CDR3 DNA: TGCGCCAGCAGCACCGGGACAGGGGACTCCTACGAGCAGTACTTC. This sequence encodes CASSTGTGDSYEQYF.

V is TRBV13 and J is TRBJ2-1, with 7 bases aligning to TRBD1. The CDR3 loop spans 16 amino acids. Unmatched junction bases numbered 7, after V lost 1 base and J lost 4 bases. Germline loops: CDR1 PRHDT, CDR2 FYEKMQ (reference sequence). The CDR3 spells CASSLDETGSYNEQFF. The CDR3 DNA sequence: TGTGCCAGCAGCTTAGATGAGACAGGGAGTTACAATGAGCAGTTCTTC.

This clonotype has only a few counts. The V call is TRBV7-3, the J call TRBJ2-1, with no clear D. The germline gives CDR1 SGHTA, CDR2 FQGTGA. Trimming removed 2 bases at V and 6 bases at J, with 8 bases between. The CDR3 is 13 amino acids. The DNA of the CDR3 is TGTGCCAGCAGCTTAGGGCCCACCAATGAGCAGTTCTTC. Translation gives CASSLGPTNEQFF.

The rearrangement uses TRBV29-1 and TRBJ1-6, with TRBD1 identical over 9 bases. Trimming removed 6 bases from V and 8 bases from J; junction bases left unmatched: 11. This CDR3 comprises 15 residues. Germline lookup yields CDR1 SQVTM and CDR2 ANQGSEA. CDR3 nucleotide sequence: TGCAGCGTCCAAGACGGGGACAGGGTCGATTCACCCCTCCACTTT. It encodes CSVQDGDRVDSPLHF.

This chain links TRBV20-1 with TRBJ2-1; perhaps D is TRBD1 or TRBD2 (6 bases each). Looked up from germline, CDR1 is DFQATT and CDR2 is SNEGSKA (reference sequence). The V end lost 5 bases, the J end lost 6 bases, and 20 bases lay between the germline ends. This CDR3 contains 15 residues. CDR3 sequence (DNA): TGCAGTGCTCCCACGGGGGCTTACGGCGGCAATGAGCAGTTCTTC. This encodes CSAPTGAYGGNEQFF.

This clonotype was picked up a small number of times. The rearrangement uses TRBV13 and TRBJ2-6, with D possibly matching TRBD1 (6 bases). The V gene lost 9 bases and the J gene lost 2 bases, with 23 bases spanning the gap. Germline V gene data show CDR1 as PRHDT and CDR2 as FYEKMQ (reference sequence). This CDR3 contains 18 residues. CDR3: CASLKFGQSLAGANVLTF. The CDR3, as DNA: TGTGCCAGTTTGAAGTTTGGACAGAGCTTAGCTGGGGCCAACGTCCTGACTTTC.

The genes are TRBV29-1 and TRBJ1-3; D not certain. Trimming took 7 bases from V and 0 from J, leaving 10 bases between them. Looked up from germline, CDR1 is SQVTM and CDR2 is ANQGSEA. The CDR3 totals 13 residues. The CDR3 nucleotides read TGCAGCGGAACAGAACTCTCTGGAAACACCATATATTTT. Translation: CSGTELSGNTIYF. The full variable domain, rest sourced from reference TRBV29-1 and TRBJ1-3, is SAVISQKPSRDICQRGTSLTIQCQVDSQVTMMFWYRQQPGQSLTLIATANQGSEATYESGFVIDKFPISRPNLTFSTLTVSNMSPEDSSIYLCSGTELSGNTIYFGEGSWLTVV.

The chain is built from TRBV20-1 and TRBJ1-2; 7 nucleotides line up with TRBD1. With 5 bases clipped from V and 6 bases from J, the junction kept 6 bases outside the gene matches. CDR3 length equals 12 residues. The germline V gene encodes CDR1 DFQATT and CDR2 SNEGSKA (reference sequence). In DNA form, the CDR3 reads TGCAGTGCTGAAGACAGGGTTAATGGCTACACCTTC. Translating it yields CSAEDRVNGYTF.